Shown below are 29 T cell receptor beta chains from a single sample sequenced in a study of blood T cell repertoires in COVID-19. The table came from immunoSEQ multiplex PCR; TCRdb's copy has only in-frame clones and leaves some out. Of approximately 300,000 clones in the sample, 92% were seen once. Specimen: PBMCs or T cells enriched from blood (not recorded which). These receptors all come from a woman between 25 and 40 years old who had recovered from COVID-19.

The chain combines TRBV5-4 with TRBJ1-2; 8 nucleotides agree with TRBD1. CDR3 length: 14 residues. The germline V gene encodes CDR1 SGHNT and CDR2 YYREEE (reference sequence). V was pared by 4 bases and J by 4 bases, with 6 bases of the junction left unmatched. CDR3 region: CASSPGTGAYGYTF. DNA for the CDR3: TGTGCCAGCAGCCCCGGGACAGGAGCCTATGGCTACACCTTC.

This chain joins TRBV2 and TRBJ2-3; 11 positions agree with TRBD2. V lost 6 bases, J lost 0 bases, and 11 bases stayed unmatched. CDR1 and CDR2 from the germline V gene are SNHLY and FYNNEI. There are 18 residues in the CDR3. The CDR3: CASSLRASGRTSTDTQYF. CDR3 coding DNA: TGTGCCAGCAGCCTACGGGCTAGCGGGAGGACTAGCACAGATACGCAGTATTTT.

The CDR3 nucleotides read TGTGCCAGCAGCGTGCGGAGACAGAGTATGATGAGGCCTGAAGCTTTCTTT. It specifies CASSVRRQSMMRPEAFF. The chain combines TRBV5-6 with TRBJ1-1; D possibly corresponds to TRBD1 (5 bases). From germline, CDR1 is SGHDT and CDR2 YYEEEE. With 4 bases removed from V and 6 bases from J, the gap between germline ends came to 25 bases. This CDR3 is built from 17 residues.

In nucleotides, the CDR3 is TGTGCCATAACAGGGGGCGTAACGGACACTGAAGCTTTCTTT. It is translated as CAITGGVTDTEAFF. The V call is TRBV28, the J call TRBJ1-1, with 9 nucleotides matching TRBD1. V dropped 10 bases and J dropped 3; count of bases not matched to a gene: 9. This CDR3 region has 14 residues. Germline loops: CDR1 MDHEN, CDR2 SYDVKM.

This chain links TRBV7-2 with TRBJ2-1; 8 bases map to TRBD1. Germline lookup yields CDR1 SGHTA and CDR2 FQGNSA. The CDR3 loop spans 16 amino acids. J was trimmed by 0 bases and V by 2 bases; bases with no gene match: 3. CDR3 DNA: TGTGCCAGCAGCTTAACAGGGGGGATCTCCTACAATGAGCAGTTCTTC. Its translation is CASSLTGGISYNEQFF. Variable domain in full (rest from reference TRBV7-2 and TRBJ2-1): GAGVSQSPSNKVTEKGKDVELRCDPISGHTALYWYRQSLGQGLEFLIYFQGNSAPDKSGLPSDRFSAERTGGSVSTLTIQRTQQEDSAVYLCASSLTGGISYNEQFFGPGTRLTVL.

The gene calls are TRBV18 and TRBJ1-2; D is unclear. Deletions cut 3 bases from V and 2 bases from J, with 10 bases between. Germline V gene sequence: CDR1 KGHSH, CDR2 LQKENI. This CDR3 comprises 14 residues. The CDR3 region has the DNA TGTGCCAGCTCACCTGGCTCACAGAACTATGGCTACACCTTC. Amino acids: CASSPGSQNYGYTF. Full variable domain (missing parts from reference TRBV18 and TRBJ1-2): NAGVMQNPRHLVRRRGQEARLRCSPMKGHSHVYWYRQLPEEGLKFMVYLQKENIIDESGMPKERFSAEFPKEGPSILRIQQVVRGDSAAYFCASSPGSQNYGYTFGSGTRLTVV.

The count of this clone is one. The chain employs TRBV29-1 and TRBJ2-7; 9 bases map to TRBD1. Per germline, CDR1 SQVTM and CDR2 ANQGSEA. V shed 5 bases, J shed 3 bases, and the junction held 11 bases outside the gene matches. This CDR3 spans 15 amino acids. The CDR3 is CSVIQGQGLRYEQYF. The CDR3 region has the DNA TGCAGCGTTATCCAAGGACAGGGGCTCCGCTACGAGCAGTACTTC.

V and J are TRBV18 and TRBJ1-2; D is ambiguous. This CDR3 comprises 14 residues. Trimming shortened V by 2 bases and J by 8 bases, and 15 bases separated the two germline ends. Germline-derived CDR1 and CDR2 are KGHSH and LQKENI. The CDR3 sequence is CASSPDGGQRGYTF. The CDR3 region has the DNA TGTGCCAGCTCACCAGACGGTGGCCAGCGGGGCTACACCTTC. Variable domain in full (rest from reference TRBV18 and TRBJ1-2): NAGVMQNPRHLVRRRGQEARLRCSPMKGHSHVYWYRQLPEEGLKFMVYLQKENIIDESGMPKERFSAEFPKEGPSILRIQQVVRGDSAAYFCASSPDGGQRGYTFGSGTRLTVV.

The chain combines TRBV4-2 with TRBJ1-2; D remains ambiguous. The germline CDR1 and CDR2 sequences are LGHNA and YNFKEQ. The CDR3 runs 13 residues. V shed 0 bases and J shed 8 bases, with 10 bases lying between them. This chain's CDR3 is CASSQDRRSGYTF. CDR3 nucleotides: TGTGCCAGCAGCCAAGATCGTCGTTCGGGCTACACCTTC.

The chain links TRBV6-5 to TRBJ1-1; no clear D gene. The V end lost 8 bases, the J end lost 5 bases, and 15 bases lay between the germline ends. Germline CDR1 MNHEY, CDR2 SVGAGI. The CDR3 has 13 amino acids. The CDR3 spells CASRPGGKTEAFF. In nucleotides, the CDR3 is TGTGCCAGCCGTCCGGGTGGTAAAACTGAAGCTTTCTTT.

This rearrangement joins TRBV7-8 to TRBJ2-2, with TRBD2 identical over 7 bases. The junction had 10 bases not matched to a gene; V was cut back by 4 bases and J by 8 bases. Looked up from germline, CDR1 is SGHVS and CDR2 is FQNEAQ. CDR3 length: 15 residues. The CDR3 spells CASSSRDYPSGELFF. CDR3 nucleotide sequence: TGTGCCAGCAGCTCCCGGGACTACCCGTCAGGGGAGCTGTTTTTT.

The genes are TRBV7-9 and TRBJ1-1; D uncertain. This CDR3 is 13 amino acids long. Germline CDR1 reads SEHNR; CDR2 reads FQNEAQ (reference sequence). Trimming cost V 0 bases and J 11 bases, with 13 bases left between them. CDR3 residues: CASSLARAQDAFF. In DNA, the CDR3 is TGTGCCAGCAGCTTAGCGCGGGCTCAGGACGCTTTCTTT.

The chain uses TRBV10-3 and TRBJ1-1, with 9 positions matching TRBD1. V was clipped by 6 bases and J by 4 bases; unmatched bases: 12. This CDR3 has 16 residues. Germline V gene lookup returns CDR1 ENHRY and CDR2 SYGVKD. CDR3 region: CAIRKGQGNGSTEAFF. DNA of the CDR3: TGTGCCATCAGGAAAGGACAGGGGAACGGGAGCACTGAAGCTTTCTTT.

The chain uses TRBV28 and TRBJ2-2; 8 bases line up with TRBD2. Losses at the gene ends were 2 bases for V and 4 bases for J; bases not matched to a gene: 6. The length of the CDR3 is 16 residues. CDR1 is MDHEN and CDR2 is SYDVKM in the germline V gene. The CDR3 here is CASSLLGTSPTGELFF. As DNA, the CDR3 is TGTGCCAGCAGTTTACTCGGGACTAGTCCCACCGGGGAGCTGTTTTTT.

In its sample, this clone was seen once. This chain joins TRBV11-1 and TRBJ2-5, with D tentatively TRBD1 (5 bases). Trimming removed 5 bases from V and 5 bases from J, with 21 bases in between. The germline V gene has CDR1 SGHAT and CDR2 FQDESV (reference sequence). This CDR3 comprises 16 residues. CDR3 protein: CASSHRSWQGRETQYF. The CDR3 region has the DNA TGTGCCAGCAGCCATCGTTCGTGGCAGGGAAGGGAGACCCAGTACTTC.

The chain couples TRBV10-3 to TRBJ1-5; the D is unclear. The CDR3 is made up of 16 amino acids. Trimming shortened V by 6 bases and J by 11 bases, and 26 bases separated the two germline ends. Germline V CDR1 and CDR2: ENHRY, SYGVKD. The CDR3 bases are TGTGCCATCAGCGGAGGTCCAGGCGTGGGTCCGCTGGCCCAGCATTTT. This translates into CAISGGPGVGPLAQHF.

This clone was observed once. The V gene is TRBV6-4, the J gene TRBJ1-1; maybe TRBD1 (6 bases). The CDR3 has 16 amino acids. The ends were cut back, 6 bases at V and 4 bases at J, with 21 bases in the middle. Looked up from germline, CDR1 is MRHNA and CDR2 is SNTAGT. Written as DNA, the CDR3 is TGTGCCAGCAGCCCTGCGAGAACAGGGAAGGGCACTGAAGCTTTCTTT. Amino acid sequence: CASSPARTGKGTEAFF.

V and J are TRBV7-8 and TRBJ2-7; TRBD2 is a possible D gene (6 bases). The CDR3 has 14 amino acids. Between the trimmed V and J ends, which lost 4 bases and 2 bases, there was a span of 12 bases. Germline-derived CDR1 and CDR2 are SGHVS and FQNEAQ. CDR3 in amino acids: CASSSGDSTYEQYF. The CDR3 coding sequence is TGTGCCAGCAGCTCGGGGGACTCGACCTACGAGCAGTACTTC.

V and J are TRBV12-3 or TRBV12-4 and TRBJ1-6; the D is unclear. CDR3 size: 13 residues. Deletions cut 7 bases from V and 9 bases from J, with 13 bases between. For the CDR3, the DNA is TGTGCCAGCACCTCCCGGCGGTTTTCACCCCTCCACTTT. Translating it yields CASTSRRFSPLHF.

The gene calls are TRBV2 and TRBJ2-1; possibly TRBD1 for D (5 bases). Germline V lookup: CDR1 SNHLY, CDR2 FYNNEI. The CDR3 contains 15 residues. V was pared by 6 bases and J by 6 bases, with 18 bases between. The CDR3 DNA reads as TGTGCCAGCAGCTTAGGGGCGAACCTCGTCAATGAGCAGTTCTTC. Its protein is CASSLGANLVNEQFF.

The chain has TRBV6-5 and TRBJ2-6; a possible D gene is TRBD2 (6 bases). Trimming cost V 9 bases and J 0 bases, with 9 bases left between them. Germline lookup yields CDR1 MNHEY and CDR2 SVGAGI. The CDR3 has 14 residues. The CDR3 nucleotides read TGTGCCAGTTGGGGGGTCTCTGGGGCCAACGTCCTGACTTTC. This translates into CASWGVSGANVLTF.

V gene TRBV19 combines with J gene TRBJ1-2; a possible D gene is TRBD1 (5 bases). The CDR3 totals 16 residues. Germline assignment: CDR1 LNHDA and CDR2 SQIVND (reference sequence). The V end was cut by 4 bases, the J end by 3 bases, with 18 bases between. The CDR3 nucleotides are TGTGCCAGTAGTAGAGATCCGGGACTCCCGGACTATGGCTACACCTTC. It specifies CASSRDPGLPDYGYTF.

This chain connects TRBV7-8 to TRBJ2-5; the D gene is possibly TRBD2 (5 bases). The germline V gene encodes CDR1 SGHVS and CDR2 FQNEAQ. The CDR3 is made up of 13 amino acids. Trimming took off 5 bases at V and 7 bases at J, with 14 bases between the two ends. The CDR3 nucleotides are TGTGCCAGCAGCCTGGACTCCAGAGGGACCCAGTACTTC. This gives the protein CASSLDSRGTQYF.

V is TRBV19 and J is TRBJ2-1, with 8 bases aligning to TRBD1. Germline V gives CDR1 LNHDA, CDR2 SQIVND (reference sequence). With V trimmed by 6 bases and J by 4 bases, 5 bases remained unmatched. The CDR3 extends over 14 amino acids. The CDR3, as DNA: TGTGCCAGTAGCCCGACAGGGGTTTACAATGAGCAGTTCTTC. Its translation: CASSPTGVYNEQFF. Complete variable domain (other parts from reference TRBV19 and TRBJ2-1): DGGITQSPKYLFRKEGQNVTLSCEQNLNHDAMYWYRQDPGQGLRLIYYSQIVNDFQKGDIAEGYSVSREKKESFPLTVTSAQKNPTAFYLCASSPTGVYNEQFFGPGTRLTVL.

This clone was found a few times. The V gene is TRBV28, the J gene TRBJ2-1; tentative D call: TRBD2 (6 bases). V gave up 6 bases and J gave up 6 bases, with 15 bases separating them. Germline loops: CDR1 MDHEN, CDR2 SYDVKM. The CDR3 length is 14 residues. In nucleotides, the CDR3 is TGTGCCAGCAGCTCCGGGGGAAGGAGCAATGAGCAGTTCTTC. Amino acid sequence: CASSSGGRSNEQFF.

J is TRBJ1-2 and V is TRBV28; no reliable D call. V was cut by 8 bases and J by 2 bases, with 9 bases left in between. Germline V gives CDR1 MDHEN, CDR2 SYDVKM. The length of the CDR3 is 12 residues. Here the CDR3 DNA reads TGTGCCAGCCAAAGACTGAACTATGGCTACACCTTC. It encodes CASQRLNYGYTF.

The rearrangement joins TRBV5-4 to TRBJ2-4; D unresolved. V was cut by 4 bases and J by 0 bases, with 8 bases left in between. The CDR3 has 14 residues. The germline gives CDR1 SGHNT, CDR2 YYREEE (reference sequence). Written as DNA, the CDR3 is TGTGCCAGCAGCCAGGATTTAGCCAAAAACATTCAGTACTTC. Protein: CASSQDLAKNIQYF. Full variable domain (outside the CDR3, taken from reference TRBV5-4 and TRBJ2-4): ETGVTQSPTHLIKTRGQQVTLRCSSQSGHNTVSWYQQALGQGPQFIFQYYREEENGRGNFPPRFSGLQFPNYSSELNVNALELDDSALYLCASSQDLAKNIQYFGAGTRLSVL.

The chain couples TRBV27 to TRBJ2-2; unclear D gene. Per germline, CDR1 MNHEY and CDR2 SMNVEV (reference sequence). V lost 5 bases and J lost 0, with 4 bases in between. The CDR3 is 13 residues long. In nucleotides, the CDR3 is TGTGCCAGCAGTCTCGCGAACACCGGGGAGCTGTTTTTT. Encoded protein: CASSLANTGELFF.

This sequence joins TRBV19 and TRBJ1-1, with a tentative D call TRBD1 (5 bases). Trimming left V 10 bases short and J 2 bases short, with 17 bases between. CDR3 length: 14 amino acids. Germline CDR1 is LNHDA and CDR2 is SQIVND (reference sequence). CDR3 amino acids: CATATGDINTEAFF. For the CDR3, the DNA is TGTGCCACCGCCACAGGTGATATAAACACTGAAGCTTTCTTT.